The entry below gives a single T cell receptor beta chain sequence along with its context. The entry originates in a study of T cell changes during pregnancy in multiple sclerosis. Profiling relied on immunoSEQ multiplex PCR, and the TCRdb table lists in-frame clones only, not all of them. Of around 27,000 clones listed, over 85% were seen once; the top ten hold 0.65% to 0.9%. Germline CDR1 and CDR2: MNHEY and SMNVEV (reference sequence). This CDR3 spans 13 amino acids. The V end was cut by 2 bases, the J end by 4 bases, with 8 bases between. The sequencing used CD4+ T cells from peripheral blood mononuclear cells, collected in the first trimester of pregnancy. The chain joins TRBV27 to TRBJ1-1; D is perhaps TRBD1 (6 bases). This receptor was taken from a female donor with multiple sclerosis, enrolled in a pregnancy study. The CDR3 loop reads CASSLDRFTEAFF. CDR3 coding DNA: TGTGCCAGCAGTTTAGACAGGTTCACTGAAGCTTTCTTT.